These 32 T cell receptor beta chains were all obtained from the same sample, sequenced in a study of T cells expressing NK-cell markers. TCRdb reanalyzed the 5' RACE reads, giving one entry per CDR3 protein sequence and no DNA. There are around 110,000 distinct CDR3 sequences in the sample, with approximately 18% held by the top ten. The sample comprised blood T cells: a sorted CD56 or NKG2C T cell subset, CD4+ or CD8+ T cells, or bulk PBMC T cells (not recorded which). Source of these receptors: a woman between 18 and 69 years old in good health.

The genes are TRBV29-1 and TRBJ2-1; absent DNA, TCRdb's TRBD2 call cannot be checked. From germline, CDR1 is SQVTM and CDR2 ANQGSEA. The CDR3 consists of 14 residues. This CDR3 is CSVEGETRDNEQFF.

This chain links TRBV18 with TRBJ2-2; TCRdb reports TRBD2, a call that lacks DNA to check it against. Germline-derived CDR1 and CDR2 are KGHSH and LQKENI. This CDR3 has 15 residues. CDR3 amino acids: CASSPTSANTGELFF.

V is TRBV12-3 or TRBV12-4 and J is TRBJ2-1; the TRBD2 assignment by TCRdb is unverifiable without DNA. CDR3 length: 23 amino acids. CDR3 sequence reads: CASSFHVALLASGGGGTYNEQFF.

The V and J genes are TRBV9 and TRBJ2-1; checking the TCRdb D call of TRBD2 is not possible without DNA. Germline V gives CDR1 SGDLS, CDR2 YYNGEE. This CDR3 contains 19 residues. CDR3 loop: CASSSEGDPTGLADNEQFF.

The J gene is TRBJ2-3, the V gene TRBV10-3; the D gene TCRdb calls, TRBD1, cannot be checked with no DNA. Germline V gene lookup returns CDR1 ENHRY and CDR2 SYGVKD. The CDR3 loop spans 14 amino acids. This CDR3 is CAISAAGVTDTQYF.

This chain joins TRBV13 and TRBJ1-5. This CDR3 is 13 amino acids long. Germline V lookup: CDR1 PRHDT, CDR2 FYEKMQ (reference sequence). This CDR3 reads CASSYQGNQPQHF.

J is TRBJ2-7 and V is TRBV5-1; TCRdb's D call of TRBD1 is untestable without DNA. Germline V gene data show CDR1 as SGHRS and CDR2 as YFSETQ. The CDR3 has 16 residues. CDR3 sequence reads: CASSWTTGDGPYEQYF. The variable domain in full, with the rest retrieved from reference TRBV5-1 and TRBJ2-7, is KAGVTQTPRYLIKTRGQQVTLSCSPISGHRSVSWYQQTPGQGLQFLFEYFSETQRNKGNFPGRFSGRQFSNSRSEMNVSTLELGDSALYLCASSWTTGDGPYEQYFGPGTRLTVT.

This rearrangement joins TRBV28 to TRBJ2-7; the D call from TCRdb, TRBD2, cannot be confirmed without DNA. Germline V CDR1 and CDR2: MDHEN, SYDVKM. The CDR3 extends over 14 amino acids. CDR3 sequence: CASSSLAGVYEQYF. The variable domain in full, completed from reference TRBV28 and TRBJ2-7, reads DVKVTQSSRYLVKRTGEKVFLECVQDMDHENMFWYRQDPGLGLRLIYFSYDVKMKEKGDIPEGYSVSREKKERFSLILESASTNQTSMYLCASSSLAGVYEQYFGPGTRLTVT.

This chain joins TRBV7-9 and TRBJ2-1; TCRdb reports TRBD1, a call that lacks DNA to check it against. The CDR3 runs to 16 residues. Germline CDR1 is SEHNR and CDR2 is FQNEAQ (reference sequence). CDR3 protein: CASSQPPPSSYNEQFF.

The chain is built from TRBV28 and TRBJ2-7. The CDR3 covers 12 residues. The germline V gene has CDR1 MDHEN and CDR2 SYDVKM. CDR3: CASSGLSYEQYF.

The rearrangement uses TRBV5-4 and TRBJ2-1; without DNA, the TCRdb call of TRBD2 cannot be checked. CDR3 length: 14 residues. In germline, CDR1 is SGHNT, CDR2 YYREEE (reference sequence). CDR3 amino acids: CAGRLAGLMDEQFF.

The rearrangement joins TRBV20-1 to TRBJ2-3; TCRdb designates TRBD2, a call that cannot be tested without DNA. This CDR3 contains 16 residues. Looked up from germline, CDR1 is DFQATT and CDR2 is SNEGSKA (reference sequence). This chain's CDR3 is CSARQPTSGGRDTQYF.

The chain uses TRBV5-1 and TRBJ2-1; TCRdb's D call of TRBD1 is untestable without DNA. This CDR3 comprises 15 residues. In germline, CDR1 is SGHRS, CDR2 YFSETQ. The CDR3 sequence: CASSTGTSGGDEQFF.

The rearrangement joins TRBV7-7 to TRBJ2-3. The CDR3 sequence is 15 residues long. CDR1 SSHAT and CDR2 FNYEAQ come from the germline V gene (reference sequence). This CDR3 is CASSLDRTGTDTQYF.

V usage is TRBV7-2 and J usage is TRBJ2-2; the D call of TRBD2 rests on TCRdb alone, since no DNA is present to check it. Germline CDR1 SGHTA, CDR2 FQGNSA. The CDR3 sequence is 17 residues long. The CDR3 sequence: CASSPYPGLAGFGELFF.

The V call is TRBV19, the J call TRBJ2-3; TCRdb selects TRBD1, and the lack of DNA leaves this call unchecked. The CDR3 is made up of 16 amino acids. Germline V gene data show CDR1 as LNHDA and CDR2 as SQIVND (reference sequence). CDR3 in amino acids: CASSIWGQGPTDTQYF.

The V gene is TRBV6-2 or TRBV6-3, the J gene TRBJ2-1; TCRdb reports TRBD2, a call that lacks DNA to check it against. CDR1 and CDR2 (germline): MNHEY, SVGEGT. The CDR3 contains 19 residues. The CDR3 loop is CASSYALEHSGTSLDEQFF.

The chain has TRBV6-5 and TRBJ2-2; the D call from TCRdb, TRBD1, cannot be confirmed without DNA. Germline values: CDR1 MNHEY, CDR2 SVGAGI. The length of the CDR3 is 15 residues. CDR3 protein: CASSYPDRVDGELFF.

V and J are TRBV27 and TRBJ2-1; the TRBD1 assignment by TCRdb is unverifiable without DNA. This CDR3 is built from 15 residues. Germline V gives CDR1 MNHEY, CDR2 SMNVEV (reference sequence). CDR3 loop: CASREQGAGVNEQFF.

V and J are TRBV4-3 and TRBJ2-1; TCRdb designates TRBD1, a call that cannot be tested without DNA. The germline V gene encodes CDR1 LGHNA and CDR2 YSLEER. The CDR3 contains 15 residues. CDR3: CASSPWGGGINEQFF.

V and J are TRBV15 and TRBJ2-1; TCRdb lists TRBD2, though no DNA is available to test this call. CDR3 length: 15 amino acids. Germline V gene data show CDR1 as LNHNV and CDR2 as YYDKDF (reference sequence). CDR3 sequence reads: CATRPRLAEYNEQFF.

This rearrangement joins TRBV12-3 or TRBV12-4 to TRBJ2-1; with no DNA, the TCRdb D assignment of TRBD1 cannot be verified. The CDR3 consists of 16 residues. The chain's CDR3 is CASSPPKLRVGNEQFF.

V usage is TRBV9 and J usage is TRBJ2-5; TCRdb selects TRBD2, and the lack of DNA leaves this call unchecked. The germline V gene has CDR1 SGDLS and CDR2 YYNGEE. The CDR3 sequence is 15 residues long. CDR3 protein: CASSAYSGGEKTQYF.

The chain employs TRBV7-9 and TRBJ2-7. This CDR3 has 14 amino acids. CDR1 is SEHNR, CDR2 FQNEAQ, per germline (reference sequence). The CDR3: CASSISGESHEQYF.

The J gene is TRBJ2-2, the V gene TRBV4-2. Germline V gene sequence: CDR1 LGHNA, CDR2 YNFKEQ. There are 15 residues in the CDR3. The CDR3 reads CASSQDAGLPGELFF.

The chain combines TRBV12-3 or TRBV12-4 with TRBJ2-2; TCRdb outputs TRBD1, but without DNA this stays unchecked. This CDR3 spans 16 amino acids. CDR3 protein: CASSLVLVTAIGELFF.

This chain links TRBV20-1 with TRBJ1-5. CDR1 is DFQATT and CDR2 is SNEGSKA in the germline V gene (reference sequence). The CDR3 totals 12 residues. This CDR3 reads CSALVGNQPQHF.

This CDR3 reads CASSLTWGRTGELFF. The chain links TRBV5-1 to TRBJ2-2; there is no DNA to check the TCRdb D call of TRBD1. This CDR3 region has 15 residues. Germline V gene sequence: CDR1 SGHRS, CDR2 YFSETQ.

This chain uses TRBV4-1 with TRBJ2-7. Germline values: CDR1 MGHRA, CDR2 YSYEKL. This CDR3 contains 15 residues. CDR3 loop: CASSQELGLTYEQYF.

The J gene is TRBJ2-2, the V gene TRBV5-1; lacking DNA, the TRBD1 call made by TCRdb goes unchecked. In germline, CDR1 is SGHRS, CDR2 YFSETQ. The CDR3 length is 12 residues. The CDR3 here is CASVGDTGELFF. Combining the CDR3 with reference TRBV5-1 and TRBJ2-2 gives the whole variable domain KAGVTQTPRYLIKTRGQQVTLSCSPISGHRSVSWYQQTPGQGLQFLFEYFSETQRNKGNFPGRFSGRQFSNSRSEMNVSTLELGDSALYLCASVGDTGELFFGEGSRLTVL.

The chain carries TRBV10-1 and TRBJ2-5; TCRdb calls TRBD2, which cannot be checked without DNA. The length of the CDR3 is 15 residues. Germline values: CDR1 WNHNN, CDR2 SYGVQD (reference sequence). The CDR3 protein is CASSEELAGSETQYF.

The gene calls are TRBV7-9 and TRBJ1-1. The germline gives CDR1 SEHNR, CDR2 FQNEAQ (reference sequence). This CDR3 comprises 12 residues. The CDR3 protein is CASSSSDTEAFF.